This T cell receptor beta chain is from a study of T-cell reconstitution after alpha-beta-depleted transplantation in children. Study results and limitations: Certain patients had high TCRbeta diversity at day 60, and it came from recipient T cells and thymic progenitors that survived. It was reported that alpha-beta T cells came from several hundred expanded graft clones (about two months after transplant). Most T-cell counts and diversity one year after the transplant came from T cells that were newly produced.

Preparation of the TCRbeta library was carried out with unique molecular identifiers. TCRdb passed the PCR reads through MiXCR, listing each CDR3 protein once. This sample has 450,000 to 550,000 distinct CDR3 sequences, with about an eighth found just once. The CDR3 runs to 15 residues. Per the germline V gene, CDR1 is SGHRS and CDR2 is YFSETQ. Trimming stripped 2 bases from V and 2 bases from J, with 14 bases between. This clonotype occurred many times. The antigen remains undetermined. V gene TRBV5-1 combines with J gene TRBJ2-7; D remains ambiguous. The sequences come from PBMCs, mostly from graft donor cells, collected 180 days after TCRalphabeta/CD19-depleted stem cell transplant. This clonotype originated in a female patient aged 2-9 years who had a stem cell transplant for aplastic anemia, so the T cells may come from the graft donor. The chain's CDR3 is CASSFLPTNTYEQYV. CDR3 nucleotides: TGCGCCAGCAGCTTTCTACCGACGAACACCTACGAGCAGTACGTC.